The 20 T cell receptor beta chains below all came from one sample that was sequenced in a study of metastatic and nonmetastatic thyroid tumors (TCRdb year 2020). None of the patients had been given any treatment before thyroid surgery. The library was obtained by PCR. TCRdb records Illumina HiSeq 4000 as the sequencer. Starting from the raw public reads, TCRdb applied fastp trimming at Q25, assembled clones with MiXCR and retained in-frame beta chains. The sample table shows about 22,000 clones, and around 19% are seen once. The ten largest clones take up 2.5% to 3% of the sample. The sequencing input was adjacent normal tissue. The receptors stem from a male donor with papillary thyroid cancer or a benign thyroid nodule (not recorded which). Some clones in this sample may be carry-over from other donors' samples.

This chain connects TRBV12-3 or TRBV12-4 to TRBJ2-7; 7 bases line up with TRBD1. V lost 6 bases and J lost 6; bases outside the gene matches: 17. The CDR3 is 16 amino acids. The CDR3 region is CASRPSSRRDRAEQYF. CDR3 in DNA: TGTGCCAGCAGACCCAGCAGCCGCAGAGACAGGGCCGAGCAGTACTTC.

This clone is labeled medium-sized. The rearrangement uses TRBV24-1 and TRBJ2-3; perhaps TRBD2 as D (6 bases). Trimming stripped 1 base from V and 1 base from J, with 11 bases between. This CDR3 has 16 residues. CDR1 is KGHDR, CDR2 SFDVKD, per germline. This CDR3 reads CATSDFSGLGTDTQYF. As DNA, the CDR3 is TGTGCCACCAGTGATTTTTCGGGACTCGGCACAGATACGCAGTATTTT.

CDR3 in amino acids: CSARYITTGGNTEAFF. The CDR3 DNA reads TGCAGTGCTAGATACATAACAACAGGGGGTAACACTGAAGCTTTCTTT. The chain couples TRBV20-1 to TRBJ1-1; 8 nucleotides align to TRBD1. Germline lookup yields CDR1 DFQATT and CDR2 SNEGSKA (reference sequence). This CDR3 is 16 amino acids long. V shed 2 bases, J shed 2 bases, and the junction held 10 bases outside the gene matches.

The chain uses TRBV5-6 and TRBJ2-5; unclear D gene. V shed 6 bases and J shed 4 bases, with 13 bases lying between them. The CDR3 has 13 residues. Germline V gene sequence: CDR1 SGHDT, CDR2 YYEEEE. The CDR3 DNA follows: TGTGCCAGCATTAACCAGGAAGCAGAGACCCAGTACTTC. The encoded protein is CASINQEAETQYF.

This clone was recorded at least ten times. The J gene is TRBJ2-2, the V gene TRBV5-4, with unresolved D. The germline V and J ends were trimmed by 3 bases and 4 bases, with 7 bases remaining between them. In germline, CDR1 is SGHNT, CDR2 YYREEE (reference sequence). The CDR3 contains 13 residues. The CDR3 here is CASSSRSTGELFF. CDR3 DNA: TGTGCCAGCAGCTCCAGATCCACCGGGGAGCTGTTTTTT.

The genes are TRBV7-6 and TRBJ1-6; D gene ambiguous. This CDR3 comprises 14 residues. V lost 5 bases and J 10 bases, leaving 15 bases between the germline ends. Germline V gene lookup returns CDR1 SGHVS and CDR2 FNYEAQ. The CDR3 loop is CASSPMEGSSPLHF. The CDR3 DNA reads as TGTGCCAGCAGCCCCATGGAGGGCAGCTCACCCCTCCACTTT.

This clone is termed medium-sized (0.01 to 0.1%). Other nucleotide sequences from this sample produce the same CDR3. This sequence joins TRBV11-2 and TRBJ2-7, with D possibly TRBD1 on 6 matching bases. The CDR3 contains 15 residues. The germline gives CDR1 SGHAT, CDR2 FQNNGV. The germline V and J ends were trimmed by 4 bases and 1 base, with 14 bases remaining between them. The CDR3 region has the DNA TGTGCCAGCAGCTCCTTCCAGGGGATGTCCTACGAGCAGTACTTC. It yields the protein CASSSFQGMSYEQYF.

This clone is medium-sized within its sample. V usage is TRBV2 and J usage is TRBJ2-7, with a tentative D call TRBD1 (6 bases). V was clipped by 6 bases and J by 6 bases, with 18 bases between them. The CDR3 spans 14 residues. From germline, CDR1 is SNHLY and CDR2 FYNNEI. CDR3 bases: TGTGCCAGCAGCCCCCGGGACAAGAGGGCCGAGCAGTACTTC. This gives the protein CASSPRDKRAEQYF.

This clone occurred many times. The chain employs TRBV20-1 and TRBJ1-2; D not resolved. This CDR3 has 12 residues. Germline V gene sequence: CDR1 DFQATT, CDR2 SNEGSKA (reference sequence). V lost 6 bases and J 4 bases, leaving 12 bases between the germline ends. The CDR3 DNA is TGCAGTGCGCGTCGGTTCGGCTATGGCTACACCTTC. As protein: CSARRFGYGYTF.

This clone was found many times. The V and J genes are TRBV4-2 and TRBJ2-2, with 13 positions matching TRBD2. The CDR3 extends over 20 amino acids. The V gene end was trimmed by 4 bases and the J gene end by 0 bases; junction bases not matched to a gene: 11. Looked up from germline, CDR1 is LGHNA and CDR2 is YNFKEQ. Written as DNA, the CDR3 is TGTGCCAGCAGCCCATCCCCCCGACTAGCGGGAGGCGCGAACACCGGGGAGCTGTTTTTT. It specifies CASSPSPRLAGGANTGELFF.

This clone was recorded at least ten times. The V call is TRBV9, the J call TRBJ2-1, with 10 bases that match TRBD2. The CDR3 sequence is 16 residues long. Per germline, CDR1 SGDLS and CDR2 YYNGEE. With 4 bases clipped from V and 0 bases from J, the junction kept 4 bases outside the gene matches. CDR3 sequence: CASSPSGGYSYNEQFF. The CDR3, as DNA: TGTGCCAGCAGCCCTAGCGGGGGATACTCCTACAATGAGCAGTTCTTC.

CDR3 sequence reads: CASSRGLAEYNEQFF. DNA for the CDR3: TGTGCCAGTAGTAGGGGACTAGCGGAGTACAATGAGCAGTTCTTC. The chain couples TRBV19 to TRBJ2-1; 11 bases match TRBD2. The CDR3 covers 15 residues. The germline V gene has CDR1 LNHDA and CDR2 SQIVND (reference sequence). V trimming: 4 bases; J trimming: 4 bases; junction bases outside the gene matches: 3.

This clone was picked up many times. The rearrangement uses TRBV10-2 and TRBJ2-1; TRBD2 might be the D (6 bases). Germline V lookup: CDR1 WSHSY, CDR2 SAAADI. V lost 8 bases, J lost 7 bases, and 15 bases lay in between. This CDR3 has 13 amino acids. The CDR3 DNA reads as TGCGCCAGCCTCCCGGGAGATTGGAATGAGCAGTTCTTC. Protein product: CASLPGDWNEQFF.

At least ten counts were recorded for this clone. The same CDR3 can be traced to other DNA sequences in this sample. The chain links TRBV20-1 to TRBJ1-1; D might be TRBD1 (6 bases). Germline V CDR1 and CDR2: DFQATT, SNEGSKA (reference sequence). The ends were cut back, 2 bases at V and 0 bases at J, with 13 bases in the middle. The CDR3 runs 15 residues. In nucleotides, the CDR3 is TGCAGTGCTAGATTGGGGGGCGCGTTGAACACTGAAGCTTTCTTT. Translated, it gives CSARLGGALNTEAFF.

The sample holds many counts of this clone. This sequence joins TRBV5-4 and TRBJ2-3; unclear D gene. V was shortened by 4 bases and J by 4 bases, with 10 bases between the two germline ends. Per germline, CDR1 SGHNT and CDR2 YYREEE (reference sequence). This CDR3 contains 13 residues. CDR3 protein: CASSLRLSDTQYF. For the CDR3, the DNA is TGTGCCAGCAGCCTAAGACTTTCAGATACGCAGTATTTT.

CDR3 in amino acids: CASSRRDRAGNQPQHF. The CDR3 coding sequence is TGTGCCAGCAGCCGACGGGACAGGGCGGGCAATCAGCCCCAGCATTTT. J is TRBJ1-5 and V is TRBV6-1, with 9 nucleotides matching TRBD1. The CDR3 length is 16 residues. The J segment lost 2 bases and the V segment lost 6 bases, leaving 8 bases of the junction unmatched. Germline lookup yields CDR1 MNHNS and CDR2 SASEGT.

The count of this clone is one. Germline and junction disagree at one end, which may indicate a read error. The J gene is TRBJ2-2, the V gene TRBV20-1; 9 bases fit TRBD1. Per germline, CDR1 DFQATT and CDR2 SNEGSKA (reference sequence). This CDR3 has 15 amino acids. CDR3 region: CSAKTGGAGTGELFF. In nucleotides, the CDR3 is TGCAGTGCTAAAACAGGGGGCGCGGGCACCGGGGAGTTGTTTTTT.

The table lists this clone with many counts. V is TRBV14 and J is TRBJ2-3; TRBD2 matches 8 bases. V shed 1 base and J 5 bases; nucleotides not matched to a gene: 17. Per germline, CDR1 SGHDN and CDR2 FVKESK. CDR3 length: 19 residues. The CDR3 region is CASSQVEGLAGFQGDTQYF. CDR3 nucleotides: TGTGCCAGCAGCCAAGTGGAAGGCCTAGCGGGCTTCCAGGGAGATACGCAGTATTTT. Full variable domain (rest looked up from reference TRBV14 and TRBJ2-3): EAGVTQFPSHSVIEKGQTVTLRCDPISGHDNLYWYRRVMGKEIKFLLHFVKESKQDESGMPNNRFLAERTGGTYSTLKVQPAELEDSGVYFCASSQVEGLAGFQGDTQYFGPGTRLTVL.

For this clone: Its ends do not fully match the called genes, so a read error is possible. This chain links TRBV9 with TRBJ1-1; unclear D gene. The CDR3 length is 13 residues. Germline CDR1 and CDR2: SGDLS and YYNGEE. The CDR3 bases are TGTGCAAGCAGCCCATCGGGGTACACTGAAGCTTTCTTT. Protein: CASSPSGYTEAFF.

In this sample, this clone turned up many times. The chain couples TRBV4-2 to TRBJ2-7; 11 nucleotides match TRBD1. Looked up from germline, CDR1 is LGHNA and CDR2 is YNFKEQ. The J segment lost 3 bases and the V segment lost 4 bases, leaving 5 bases of the junction unmatched. There are 15 residues in the CDR3. The CDR3 reads CASSPEDRGLYEQYF. CDR3 DNA: TGTGCCAGCAGCCCAGAGGACAGGGGGCTCTACGAGCAGTACTTC.